The source of this TCR beta chain is a study of blood T cells in healthy people across ages. Aged roughly 6 to 95, donors were systemically healthy Caucasians from Russia. Primed by a sample-barcoded 5' primer and a J-beta primer mix, a second PCR proceeded for about 6 to 11 cycles. TCRdb re-derived calls from the 5' RACE reads in MiXCR, one entry per CDR3 protein. The profile shows about 640,000 distinct CDR3 sequences, about 30% of them singletons. The trim removed 4 bases at V and 16 bases at J, leaving 4 bases unmatched. The germline CDR1 and CDR2 sequences are SGDLS and YYNGEE. There are 13 residues in the CDR3. This clonotype was seen ten or more times.

The chain uses TRBV9 and TRBJ2-2, with 16 bases identical to TRBD2. This TCR was recovered from a woman older than 75 in good health. Sequencing was done on a sample of blood. CDR3: CASSPGTSGGAFF. Written as DNA, the CDR3 is TGTGCCAGCAGCCCTGGGACTAGCGGGGGGGCGTTTTTT. The whole variable domain, filled in from reference TRBV9 and TRBJ2-2, reads DSGVTQTPKHLITATGQRVTLRCSPRSGDLSVYWYQQSLDQGLQFLIQYYNGEERAKGNILERFSAQQFPDLHSELNLSSLELGDSALYFCASSPGTSGGAFFGEGSRLTVL.